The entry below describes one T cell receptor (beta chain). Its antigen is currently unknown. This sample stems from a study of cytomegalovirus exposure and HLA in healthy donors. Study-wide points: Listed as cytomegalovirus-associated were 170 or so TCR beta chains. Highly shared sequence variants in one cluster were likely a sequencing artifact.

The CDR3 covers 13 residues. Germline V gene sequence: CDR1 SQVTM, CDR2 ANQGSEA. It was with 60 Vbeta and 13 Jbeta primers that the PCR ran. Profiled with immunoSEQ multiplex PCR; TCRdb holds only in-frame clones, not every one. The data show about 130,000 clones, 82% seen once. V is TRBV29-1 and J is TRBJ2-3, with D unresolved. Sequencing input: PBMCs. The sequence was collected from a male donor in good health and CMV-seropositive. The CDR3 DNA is TGCACCGTCGAACCCCTCGGCACAGATACGCAGTATTTT. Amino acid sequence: CTVEPLGTDTQYF.